The entry that follows covers one T cell receptor (beta chain) sequence. V shed 0 bases and J shed 5 bases, with 10 bases lying between them. This CDR3 contains 14 residues. Per the germline V gene, CDR1 is MGHRA and CDR2 is YSYEKL. The entry originates in a study of PD-L1 blockade in urothelial cancer. Study context: Blood was tested 3 weeks (second dose) and 6 weeks into treatment.

Clones were read by immunoSEQ multiplex PCR, and TCRdb kept only the in-frame ones, dropping some. Among 98,000 or so clones, around 91% were seen once, and the ten largest hold about 1.7%. Time point: pretreatment peripheral blood. Patients suffered from locally advanced or metastatic urothelial carcinoma. The clonotype comes from a man aged 60-69 years with urothelial cancer. The sequencing here drew on PBMCs, taken around atezolizumab (anti-PD-L1) treatment. This chain links TRBV4-1 with TRBJ2-5, with D unclear. CDR3 protein: CASSQDWAGETQYF. The DNA of the CDR3 is TGCGCCAGCAGCCAAGATTGGGCTGGGGAGACCCAGTACTTC.